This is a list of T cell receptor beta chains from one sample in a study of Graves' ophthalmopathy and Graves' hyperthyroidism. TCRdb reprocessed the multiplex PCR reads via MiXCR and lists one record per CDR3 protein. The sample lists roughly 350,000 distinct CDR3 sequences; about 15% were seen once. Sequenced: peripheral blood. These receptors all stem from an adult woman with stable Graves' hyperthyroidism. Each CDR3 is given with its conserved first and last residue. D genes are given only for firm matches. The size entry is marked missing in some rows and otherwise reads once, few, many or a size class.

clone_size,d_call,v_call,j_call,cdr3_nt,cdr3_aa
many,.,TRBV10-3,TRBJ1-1,TGTGCCATCACGCGTACGGCCTCCGTTATGAACACTGAAGCTTTCTTT,CAITRTASVMNTEAFF
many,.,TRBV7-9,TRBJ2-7,TGTGCCAGCAGCGAACCCTCGGGACATCCGATCTACGAGCAGTACTTC,CASSEPSGHPIYEQYF
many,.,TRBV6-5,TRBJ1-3,TGTGCCAGCAGTTACTGGGGGCCGGGAAACACCATATATTTT,CASSYWGPGNTIYF
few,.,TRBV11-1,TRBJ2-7,TGTGCCAGCAGCTCAATTGGATCCTCCTACGAGCAGTACTTC,CASSSIGSSYEQYF
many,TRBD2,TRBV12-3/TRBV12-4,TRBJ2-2,TGTGCCAGCGGGGGACTAGCGGGAGGGGGTAACACCGGGGAGCTGTTTTTT,CASGGLAGGGNTGELFF
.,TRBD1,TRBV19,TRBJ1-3,TGTGCCAGTAGTCCAGCGACTGGGACAGGGGACGGAAACACCATATATTTT,CASSPATGTGDGNTIYF
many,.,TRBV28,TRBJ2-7,TGTGCCAGCAGGGAGCCCTCCGGGACGGCCTCCTACGAGCAGTACTTC,CASREPSGTASYEQYF
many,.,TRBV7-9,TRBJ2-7,TGTGCCAGCAGCTTAGCGGCAGGGGAAGCCTACGAGCAGTACTTC,CASSLAAGEAYEQYF
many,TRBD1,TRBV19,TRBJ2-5,TGTGCCAGTACCGCGACAGGGCTTCAAGAGACCCAGTACTTC,CASTATGLQETQYF
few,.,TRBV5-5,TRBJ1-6,TGTGCCAGCAGCCCACAGGCAGGGGACTCCCCCCTCCACTTT,CASSPQAGDSPLHF
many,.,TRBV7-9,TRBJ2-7,TGTGCCAGCAGCTTAGGGTCGAACTACGAGCAGTACTTC,CASSLGSNYEQYF
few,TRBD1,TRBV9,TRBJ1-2,TGTGCCAGCAGCGAAGGGACAGGGGGTTATGGCTACACCTTC,CASSEGTGGYGYTF
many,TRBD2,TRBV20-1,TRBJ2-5,TGCAGTGCTAGTGAGCCCTTGACTAGCACAGAGACCCAGTACTTC,CSASEPLTSTETQYF
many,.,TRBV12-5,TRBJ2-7,TGTGCTAGTGGTTTGGTACTAGGTTTTGACGAGCAGTACTTC,CASGLVLGFDEQYF
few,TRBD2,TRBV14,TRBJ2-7,TGTGCCAGCAGCTCACTAGCGGGAGATCGGGGGGAGCAGTACTTC,CASSSLAGDRGEQYF
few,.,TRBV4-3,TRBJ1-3,TGCGCCAGCAGCCTAGACGAATTCGACCTCGGATCTGGAAACACCATATATTTT,CASSLDEFDLGSGNTIYF
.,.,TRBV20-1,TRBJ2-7,TGCAGTGCTAGGGGAGGCGGGGCCCGAGGGGAGCAGTACTTC,CSARGGGARGEQYF
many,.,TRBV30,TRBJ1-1,TGTGCCTGGGGTCCGGGCGGGGCCACTGAAGCTTTCTTT,CAWGPGGATEAFF
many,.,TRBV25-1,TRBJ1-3,TGTGCCAGCAGCCTGAGACCGACGCCTAGCTCTGGAAACACCATATATTTT,CASSLRPTPSSGNTIYF
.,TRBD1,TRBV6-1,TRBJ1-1,TGTGCCAGCAGACAGGGGAGTCTCGAAGCTTTCTTT,CASRQGSLEAFF
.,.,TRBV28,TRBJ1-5,TGTGCCAGCAGTTTACCCCCGCTTCAGCCCCAGCATTTT,CASSLPPLQPQHF
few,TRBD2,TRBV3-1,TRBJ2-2,TGTGCCAGCAGCCCCAGGACTAGCGGGAGGGCCGGGGAGCTGTTTTTT,CASSPRTSGRAGELFF
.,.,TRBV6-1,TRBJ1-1,TGTGCCAGCAGTGAAGGGACAAGCTGGGTGTCTGAAGCTTTCTTT,CASSEGTSWVSEAFF
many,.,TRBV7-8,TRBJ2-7,TGTGCCAGCAGCTCCGGACAGGGATTAAAGGGACTAGCTCTCTCCTACGAGCAGTACTTC,CASSSGQGLKGLALSYEQYF
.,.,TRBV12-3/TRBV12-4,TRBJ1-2,TGTGCCAGCAGTTTGTCATTGCAAAATGGCTACACCTTC,CASSLSLQNGYTF
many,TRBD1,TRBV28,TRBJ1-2,TGTGCCAGCAGCATAGGGGACAGATATGGCTACACCTTC,CASSIGDRYGYTF
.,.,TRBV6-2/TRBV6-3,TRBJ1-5,TGTGCCAGCAGTTACTCGGAGGGCAGAGGCAATCAGCCCCAGCATTTT,CASSYSEGRGNQPQHF
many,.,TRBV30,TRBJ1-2,TGTGCCTGGTCTTACAGGTTTCTCTACACCTTC,CAWSYRFLYTF
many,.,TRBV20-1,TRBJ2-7,TGCAGTGCTTCAAGTCGGGGGTTTTCCTACGAGCAGTACTTC,CSASSRGFSYEQYF
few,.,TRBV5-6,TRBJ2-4,TGTGCCAGCAGCTTCTTGGACACCGCCAAAAACATTCAGTACTTC,CASSFLDTAKNIQYF
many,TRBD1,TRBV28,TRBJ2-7,TGTGCCAGCAGACAGGACAGGGGGATGGTGGCCTCTTGGCACTTC,CASRQDRGMVASWHF
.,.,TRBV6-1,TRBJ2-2,TGTGCCAGCAGCCAGGGCACCGGGGAGCTGCTTTTT,CASSQGTGELLF
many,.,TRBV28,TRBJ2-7,TGTGCCAGCAGTTTACCAACACCTCCCAGGGACGAGCAGTACTTC,CASSLPTPPRDEQYF
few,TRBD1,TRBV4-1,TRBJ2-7,TGCGCCAGCAGCCAAGATAGTCAGGGGGCGATCCCCTACGAGCAGTACTTC,CASSQDSQGAIPYEQYF
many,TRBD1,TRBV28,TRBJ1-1,TGTGCCAGCAGTCCTACGGGAGGGGGCTACAACACTGAAGCTTTCTTT,CASSPTGGGYNTEAFF
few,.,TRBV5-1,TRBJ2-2,TGCGCCAGCAGCTTGAACAGGGTTTCCGGGGAGCTGTTTTTT,CASSLNRVSGELFF
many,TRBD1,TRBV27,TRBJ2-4,TGTGCCAGCAGTTTAAGGTGGGACAGGGACATTCAGTACTTC,CASSLRWDRDIQYF